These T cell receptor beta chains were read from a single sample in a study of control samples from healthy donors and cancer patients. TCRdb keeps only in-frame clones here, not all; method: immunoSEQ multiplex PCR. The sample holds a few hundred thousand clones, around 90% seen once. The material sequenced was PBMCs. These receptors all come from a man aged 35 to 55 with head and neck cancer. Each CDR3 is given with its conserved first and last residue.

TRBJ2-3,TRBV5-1,CASSLDWVSGTDTQYF
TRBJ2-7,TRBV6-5,CASSYSFGEQYF
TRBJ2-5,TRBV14,CASSQDLGSAETQYF
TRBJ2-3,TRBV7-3,CASSPPSDTQYF
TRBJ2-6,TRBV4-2,CASSGLSSGANVLTF
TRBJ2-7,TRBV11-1,CASSPMLVRDEQYF
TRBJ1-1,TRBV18,CASSPNFDGTEAFF
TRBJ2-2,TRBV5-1,CASSGLGGGLNTGELFF
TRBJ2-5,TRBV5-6,CASSLPGQGWETQYF
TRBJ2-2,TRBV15,CATSGPRRSSGELFF
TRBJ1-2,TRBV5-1,CASSLSDIDYGYTF
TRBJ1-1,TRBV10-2,CASTLGQGGEAFF
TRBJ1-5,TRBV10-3,CAISRDTPPPQHF
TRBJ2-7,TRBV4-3,CASSQDRGAPYEQYF
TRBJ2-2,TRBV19,CASMLARTGELFF
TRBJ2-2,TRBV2,CARDSNTGELFF
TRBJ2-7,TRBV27,CASSSLADIGLSYEQYF
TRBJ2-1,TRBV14,CASSPTSGRALSSYNEQFF
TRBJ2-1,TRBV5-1,CASSLAASYNEQFF
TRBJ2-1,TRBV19,CASSIWLAGSYNEQFF
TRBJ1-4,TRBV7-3,CAGFVTSDIEKLFF
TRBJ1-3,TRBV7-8,CASSLHLSGNTIYF
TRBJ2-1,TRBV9,CASTPSGAYNEQFF
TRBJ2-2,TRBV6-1,CASSEPGTGELFF
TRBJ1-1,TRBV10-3,CASVGSLAQLNTEAFF
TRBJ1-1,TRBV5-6,CASSTVEPGGTTEAFF
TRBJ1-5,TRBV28,CASSLRGTRSHQPQHF
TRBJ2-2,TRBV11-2,CASSSGMTGELFF
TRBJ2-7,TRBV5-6,CASSLVSHEQYF
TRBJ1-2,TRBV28,CASQDSHTNYGYTF
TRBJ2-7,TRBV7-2,CASSPGDGSYEQYF
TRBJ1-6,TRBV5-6,CASSSLGPGSPLHF
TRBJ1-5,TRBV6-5,CASRNLQGPNQPQHF
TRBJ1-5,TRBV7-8,CASSQGRAGNQPQHF
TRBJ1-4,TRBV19,CASHPIFQGAARGEKLFF
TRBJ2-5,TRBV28,CASSPIAGEYQETQYF
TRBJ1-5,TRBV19,CASSIRDRGQPQHF
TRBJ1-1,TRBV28,CASIMASNTEAFF
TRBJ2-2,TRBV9,CASSVASFEGTGELFF
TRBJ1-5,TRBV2,CATRSDSNQPQHF
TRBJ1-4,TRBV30,CAWRDPGQGAQSNEKLFF
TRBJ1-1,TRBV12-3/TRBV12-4,CASSLRGTEAFF
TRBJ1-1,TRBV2,CASSEAGGRGAEAFF
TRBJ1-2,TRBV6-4,CASRRTAANYGYTF
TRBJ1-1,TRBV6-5,CASSQIRGTEAFF
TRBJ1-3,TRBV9,CASSGSGTPRNTIYF
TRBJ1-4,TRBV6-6,CASRSQPATNEKLFF
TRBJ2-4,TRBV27,CASSQPGGGGNIQYF
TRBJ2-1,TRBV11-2,CASSLNGGPLLNEQFF
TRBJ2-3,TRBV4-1,CASSRTSGGHITDTQYF
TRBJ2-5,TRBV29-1,CSVSEAQETQYF
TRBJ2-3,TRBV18,CASSPLTSLSTDTQYF
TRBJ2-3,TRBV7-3,CASSSPTESTDTQYF
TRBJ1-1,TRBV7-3,CASSSDGNTEAFF
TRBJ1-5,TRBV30,CAWNPLGGNQPQHF
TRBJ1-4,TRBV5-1,CASSPDRDRGHYEKLFF
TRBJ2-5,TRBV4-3,CASSRGLALSETQYF
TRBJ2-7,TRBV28,CASSLPPRFYEQYF
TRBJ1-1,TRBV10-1,CASSLTTVGNTEAFF
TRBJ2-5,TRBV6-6,CASRGLAEETQYF